The present TCR beta chain was sequenced within a study of blood T cell repertoires in COVID-19. Germline V gene lookup returns CDR1 MNHEY and CDR2 SMNVEV (reference sequence). There are 15 residues in the CDR3. V was pared by 5 bases and J by 0 bases, with 4 bases of the junction left unmatched. The assay was immunoSEQ multiplex PCR, and TCRdb's table has in-frame clones only and misses some. The sample gives about 83,000 clones, 70% to 90% of which show up once; around a sixth is in the top ten. Sequencing used peripheral blood. The TCR originated in a woman older than 75 with acute or convalescent COVID-19. This rearrangement joins TRBV27 to TRBJ1-3, with 7 bases lining up with TRBD1. The CDR3 protein is CASSPWDSSGNTIYF. Written as DNA, the CDR3 is TGTGCCAGCAGTCCCTGGGACAGCTCTGGAAACACCATATATTTT.